The clone carrying this T cell receptor beta chain was observed at least ten times. This sample stems from a study of T cells in Graves' hyperthyroidism and ophthalmopathy. The source material, RNA transcripts, was used to amplify TCR beta CDR3 regions. During a first-round RT-PCR of the TCR CDR3, the HTBI primer set was used. TCRdb reanalysed the multiplex PCR reads using MiXCR and keeps one entry per CDR3 protein. The sample includes 550,000 to 650,000 distinct CDR3 sequences, approximately 15% of them seen just once. CDR3 length: 13 residues. Losses at the gene ends were 6 bases for V and 8 bases for J; bases not matched to a gene: 6. Germline lookup yields CDR1 ENHRY and CDR2 SYGVKD. Hyperthyroidism was newly diagnosed in patients aged 18 to 65 (duration under 2 months).

The specimen sequenced was blood. The sequence was collected from a woman aged 25 to 39 with Graves' hyperthyroidism that later progressed to Graves' ophthalmopathy. The chain recombines TRBV10-3 with TRBJ2-1; 8 bases align to TRBD2. The CDR3 region is CAIRSGGLDEQFF. CDR3 nucleotides: TGTGCCATCAGAAGCGGGGGTTTAGATGAGCAGTTCTTC.